This T cell receptor (beta chain) originates from a study of blood T cell repertoires in COVID-19 (dated by TCRdb to 2018 to 2021). Background for the entire study: Samples from collaborators originated in the United States, Italy and Spain and spanned both the acute and convalescent phases of COVID-19. The prospective study material was composed of cDNA or gDNA derived from T cells, B-cell-depleted T cells, or PBMCs. Subjects who had been exposed to COVID-19, were actively infected with it, or had recovered from it provided the deeply sampled blood TCRbeta repertoires that made up the dataset. The repertoires were made available in a free public database intended to serve as a resource for research on the immune response to SARS-CoV-2. The samples were drawn from the first 160 participants of the ongoing ImmuneRACE study and from roughly 1,300 subjects provided by 6 global collaborators. A de-identified subject ID, COVID-19 status, age in years and sex were almost always included in the sample metadata. Where available, HLA class I and class II types were taken from metadata supplied by the sample provider and were not determined by assay-based typing. General conclusions and limits of the study: How much clinical and demographic metadata was included differed by source and by participant, and the metadata was provided uncurated.

TCRbeta CDR3 regions were amplified from genomic DNA using the immunoSEQ Assay, a bias-controlled multiplex PCR. On the study's bioinformatics: The number of nucleated cells in each sample was estimated from the amplification of reference gene primers within the assay. Sequence reads were collapsed and filtered to measure the absolute abundance of every unique TCRbeta CDR3 rearrangement. For each sample, productive Simpson clonality was calculated as the square root of Simpson's diversity index across productive rearrangements. As stored in TCRdb, this immuneACCESS dataset retains in-frame rearrangements with V and J assigned. A fraction of the clones does not appear; measured against another copy, unresolved V genes explain less than half of the discrepancy, and the remainder lacks a known reason. Clone size and V and J calls were adopted from that table, with D and trimming inferred from the DNA. This sample comprises about 94,000 clones, around 90% of them detected only once. Of the sample, around 5% is held by the ten largest clones.

Whole blood was collected in K2EDTA tubes by collaborating institutions according to the institutions' own protocols. For TCRbeta analysis, collaborator samples were shipped as frozen whole blood, as isolated PBMCs, or as DNA extracted from either sample type. This clone was detected once. There is no known antigen for this receptor. Per-base qualities were not stored, and no clone one base away is much larger. The germline V gene encodes CDR1 MNHEY and CDR2 SVGAGI. At the junction V is shortened by 6 bases and J by 0 bases, with 5 bases in between. Measured from the cysteine to the phenylalanine, the CDR3 is 12 residues long. The sequence is cut down to CDR3 DNA, 36 bases in frame from base 1.

Recombination connected TRBV6-5 to TRBJ1-1; the D gene is not confidently resolved. The source of this sequence is an elderly woman with acute or convalescent COVID-19. Material for sequencing was peripheral blood. The CDR3 reads as follows: CASSAMNTEAFF. The nucleotide sequence reads as follows: TGTGCCAGCAGCGCTATGAACACTGAAGCTTTCTTT.